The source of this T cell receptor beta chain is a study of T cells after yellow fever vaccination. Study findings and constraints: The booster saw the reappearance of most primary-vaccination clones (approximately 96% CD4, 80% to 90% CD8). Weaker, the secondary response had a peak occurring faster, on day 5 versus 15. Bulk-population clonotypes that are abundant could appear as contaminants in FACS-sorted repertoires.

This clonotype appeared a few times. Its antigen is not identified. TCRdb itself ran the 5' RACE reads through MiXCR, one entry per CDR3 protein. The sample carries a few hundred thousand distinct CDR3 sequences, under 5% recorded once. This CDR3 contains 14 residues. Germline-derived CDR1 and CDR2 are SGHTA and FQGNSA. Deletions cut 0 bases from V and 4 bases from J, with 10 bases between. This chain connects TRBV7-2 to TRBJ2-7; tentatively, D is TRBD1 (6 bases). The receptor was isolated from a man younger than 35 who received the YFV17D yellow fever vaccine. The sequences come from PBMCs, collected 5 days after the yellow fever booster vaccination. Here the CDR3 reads CASSLAGRGYEQYF. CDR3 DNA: TGTGCCAGCAGCTTAGCGGGCAGGGGTTACGAGCAGTACTTC.